Shown below are 3 T cell receptor beta chains from a single sample sequenced in a study of shared T cell receptors in the human thymus. Only in-frame clones appear in the TCRdb table, and some are missing; sequencing was by immunoSEQ multiplex PCR. The sample yields 550,000 to 800,000 clones, approximately 83% seen once. The sample also formed part of further work on human thymus T cells.

Sample: thymocytes. The source of these receptors is a girl in the first two years of life with a congenital heart defect.

The rearrangement joins TRBV7-9 to TRBJ1-2; no reliable D call. The CDR3 length is 11 residues. Germline CDR1 reads SEHNR; CDR2 reads FQNEAQ (reference sequence). Trimming shortened V by 5 bases and J by 8 bases, and 9 bases separated the two germline ends. CDR3 coding DNA: TGTGCCAGCAGCCCCCCCCTCGGCTACACCTTC. Translating it yields CASSPPLGYTF.

This chain connects TRBV27 to TRBJ1-1; maybe TRBD1 (5 bases). Germline CDR1 is MNHEY and CDR2 is SMNVEV (reference sequence). V lost 5 bases, J lost 6 bases, and 19 bases lay in between. This CDR3 has 15 residues. In DNA form, the CDR3 reads TGTGCCAGCAGTCTCTTACGTCCAGGGAGGGCTGAAGCTTTCTTT. This sequence encodes CASSLLRPGRAEAFF.

The rearrangement joins TRBV5-1 to TRBJ2-1, with a weak D call TRBD1 (6 bases). This CDR3 has 16 residues. Looked up from germline, CDR1 is SGHRS and CDR2 is YFSETQ. The V gene lost 0 bases and the J gene lost 7 bases, with 17 bases spanning the gap. The CDR3 coding sequence is TGCGCCAGCAGCTTGGCCGGGACACACAAGGGAAATGAGCAGTTCTTC. This translates into CASSLAGTHKGNEQFF. Full variable domain (missing parts from reference TRBV5-1 and TRBJ2-1): KAGVTQTPRYLIKTRGQQVTLSCSPISGHRSVSWYQQTPGQGLQFLFEYFSETQRNKGNFPGRFSGRQFSNSRSEMNVSTLELGDSALYLCASSLAGTHKGNEQFFGPGTRLTVL.